What follows describes a single TCR beta chain. What it binds is not known. This record comes from a study of T cell responses to AZD1222 COVID-19 vaccine. Per the germline V gene, CDR1 is SGHTA and CDR2 is FQGNSA. The V end lost 7 bases, the J end lost 2 bases, and 15 bases lay between the germline ends. There are 14 residues in the CDR3. Study results and caveats: Donors, mostly white British, included more females; clonal diversity was possibly underestimated. Targets within unmutated variant regions were reportedly found for nearly half of spike-specific TCRs. None of the repertoires were sampled until the peak T cell response had passed.

The assay was immunoSEQ multiplex PCR, and TCRdb's table has in-frame clones only and misses some. The table lists more than 70,000 clones, around 86% of them singletons. This TCR came from an adult in good health. The sample was peripheral blood, taken on day 0 of AZD1222 vaccination. The V call is TRBV7-2, the J call TRBJ2-7; D ambiguous. The CDR3 loop reads CASTLPSSPYEQYF. CDR3 in DNA: TGTGCCAGCACCCTCCCCTCGTCCCCCTACGAGCAGTACTTC.